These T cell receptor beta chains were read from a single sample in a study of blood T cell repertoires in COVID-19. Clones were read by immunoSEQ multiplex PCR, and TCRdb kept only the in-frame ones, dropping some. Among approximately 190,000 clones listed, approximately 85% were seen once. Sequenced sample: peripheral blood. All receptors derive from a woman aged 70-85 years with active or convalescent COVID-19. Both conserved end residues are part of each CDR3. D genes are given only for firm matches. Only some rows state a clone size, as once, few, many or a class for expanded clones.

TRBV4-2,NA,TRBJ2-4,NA,TGTGCCAGCAGCCAAGTTTACGGCGGAAACATTCAGTACTTC,CASSQVYGGNIQYF
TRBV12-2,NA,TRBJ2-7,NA,TGTGCAAGTCGCTTTCCGGGACTAGCGGGAGCTTGGTCCTACGAGCAGTACTTC,CASRFPGLAGAWSYEQYF
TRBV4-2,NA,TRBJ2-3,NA,TGTGCCAGCAGCCAGACTCTAGCGGAAGGGGGAGATACGCAGTATTTT,CASSQTLAEGGDTQYF
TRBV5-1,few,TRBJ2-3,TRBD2,TGCGCCAGCAGCAGGGTGGCGGGAGACGTCACAGATACGCAGTATTTT,CASSRVAGDVTDTQYF
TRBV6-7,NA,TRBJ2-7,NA,TGTGCCAGCAGTTACTCGGGCAGGGATGCGACCTACGAGCAGTACTTC,CASSYSGRDATYEQYF
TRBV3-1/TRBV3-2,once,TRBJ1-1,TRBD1,TGTGCCAGCAGTCAAAATGAGGCAGGGGGAGCTTTCTTT,CASSQNEAGGAFF
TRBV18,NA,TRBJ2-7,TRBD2,TGTGCCAGCTCACCGGGCCCGGGGGGACTAGCGGATAACGAGCAGTACTTC,CASSPGPGGLADNEQYF
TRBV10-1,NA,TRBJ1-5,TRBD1,TGCGCCAGCAGTGCCCTATTCGCCCGGGACAGCAGCAATCAGCCCCAGCATTTT,CASSALFARDSSNQPQHF
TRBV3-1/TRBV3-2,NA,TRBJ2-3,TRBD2,TGTGCCAGCAGCCAAGGGCGGGAGGTCGTATCAGATACGCAGTATTTT,CASSQGREVVSDTQYF
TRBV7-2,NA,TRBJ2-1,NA,TGTGCCAGCAGCTTAGGGGGAGGTGAGCAGTTCTTC,CASSLGGGEQFF
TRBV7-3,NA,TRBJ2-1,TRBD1,TGTGCCAGCAGCGCTCAGGGACAGGGAAGCGGAGAGCAGTTCTTC,CASSAQGQGSGEQFF
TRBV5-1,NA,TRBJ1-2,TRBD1,TGCGCCAGCAGCTTGGACAGGGGGGAGTCAGGCTACACCTTC,CASSLDRGESGYTF
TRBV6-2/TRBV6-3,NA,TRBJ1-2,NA,TGTGCCAGCAGCCTCTGGGGCACCTCTAACTATGGCTACACCTTC,CASSLWGTSNYGYTF
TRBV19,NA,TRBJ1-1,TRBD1,TGTGCCAGTAGGTACAGGGGCCCCCGGAGGACTGAAGCTTTCTTT,CASRYRGPRRTEAFF
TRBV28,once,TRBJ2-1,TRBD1,TGTGCCAGCAAGGGACAGAGCTACAATGAGCAGTTCTTC,CASKGQSYNEQFF
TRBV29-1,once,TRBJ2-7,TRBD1,TGCAGCGTTGAAGATTGGACAGGGAGCTCCTACGAGCAGTACTTC,CSVEDWTGSSYEQYF
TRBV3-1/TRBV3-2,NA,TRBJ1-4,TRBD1,TGTGCCAGCAGCCCGACAGGGGGACAGGAAAAACTGTTTTTT,CASSPTGGQEKLFF
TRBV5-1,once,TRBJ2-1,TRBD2,TGCGCCAGCACCTTAGCGGGAGGCGTTGGGAATGAGCAGTTCTTC,CASTLAGGVGNEQFF
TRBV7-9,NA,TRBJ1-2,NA,TGTGCCAGCGAAGGGGGGGCGTATAACTATGGCTACACCTTC,CASEGGAYNYGYTF
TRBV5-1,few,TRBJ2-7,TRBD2,TGCGCCAGCAGAATATTCGGGGAGGGAAGCTCCTACGAGCAGTACTTC,CASRIFGEGSSYEQYF
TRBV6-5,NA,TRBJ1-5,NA,TGTGCCAGCAGCCCGGACAGCAGAAATCAGCCCCAGCATTTT,CASSPDSRNQPQHF
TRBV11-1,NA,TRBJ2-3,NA,TGTGCCAGCAGCTTAGCGGGCGGGAGCACAGATACGCAGTATTTT,CASSLAGGSTDTQYF
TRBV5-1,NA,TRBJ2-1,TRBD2,TGCGCCAGCAGCTTGGCCGGACTAGCGGGCAATGAGCAGTTCTTC,CASSLAGLAGNEQFF
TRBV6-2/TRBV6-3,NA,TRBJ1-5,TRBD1,TGTGCCAGCAGTTATGAACCCCCCGGGCAGGGGGATTTGACTCAGCCCCAGCATTTT,CASSYEPPGQGDLTQPQHF
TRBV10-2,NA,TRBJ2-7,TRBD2,TGCGCCAGCAGTGAGAGCGGGGGCAGGGGTTACGAGCAGTACTTC,CASSESGGRGYEQYF
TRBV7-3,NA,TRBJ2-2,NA,TGTGCCAGCAGCGGCTCAGGGCTAGCGAGTACCGGGGAGCTGTTTTTT,CASSGSGLASTGELFF
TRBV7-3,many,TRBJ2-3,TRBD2,TGTGCCAGCAGCTTCTTGAGTGCGGGAGGGGTAGATACGCAGTATTTT,CASSFLSAGGVDTQYF
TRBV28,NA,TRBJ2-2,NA,TGTGCCAGCAGTTCGATCGTAAGGGGGCTGTTTTTT,CASSSIVRGLFF
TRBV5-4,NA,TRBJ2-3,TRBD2,TGTGCCAGCAGCCCACCGGGACTAGCGGGAGTCGGGGCAGATACGCAGTATTTT,CASSPPGLAGVGADTQYF
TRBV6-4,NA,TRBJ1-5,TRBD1,TGTGCCAGCAGTCCCACAGGGGTGGGTCAGCCCCAGCATTTT,CASSPTGVGQPQHF
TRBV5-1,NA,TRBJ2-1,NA,TGCGCCAGCAGCGCCGGAGGGGTTAGGGATGAGCAGTTCTTC,CASSAGGVRDEQFF
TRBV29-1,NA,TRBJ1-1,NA,TGCAGCGTCGATGACAATGTGAACACTGAAGCTTTCTTT,CSVDDNVNTEAFF
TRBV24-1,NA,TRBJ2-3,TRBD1,TGTGCCACCAGTGATTTCGGACAGGGCGCAGATACGCAGTATTTT,CATSDFGQGADTQYF
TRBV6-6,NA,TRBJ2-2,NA,TGTGCCAGCAGCCGGTTCACCGGGGAGCTGTTTTTT,CASSRFTGELFF
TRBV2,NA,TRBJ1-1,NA,TGTGCCAGCAGTGAAGTGTTAAAAGGGGATCGCACTGAAGCTTTCTTT,CASSEVLKGDRTEAFF
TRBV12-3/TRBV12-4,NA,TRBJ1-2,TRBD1,TGTGCCAGCAGTCGATTGGACAGGGGAGGCTACACCTTC,CASSRLDRGGYTF
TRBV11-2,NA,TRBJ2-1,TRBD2,TGTGCCAGCAGCCTAGAGGCACTAGCGGGAGGGAAAGTCACCTACAATGAGCAGTTCTTC,CASSLEALAGGKVTYNEQFF
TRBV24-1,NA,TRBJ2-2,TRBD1,TGTGCCTCGAATACAGGGGGCACGACCGGGGAGCTGTTTTTT,CASNTGGTTGELFF
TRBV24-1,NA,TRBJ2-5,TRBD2,TGTGCCACCAGTGATTTTAGCGGGGGCAAAGAGACCCAGTACTTC,CATSDFSGGKETQYF
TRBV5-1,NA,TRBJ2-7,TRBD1,TGCGCCAGCAGCACGGGACAGGGAAGGTACGAGCAGTACTTC,CASSTGQGRYEQYF
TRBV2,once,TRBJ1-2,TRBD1,TGTGCCAGCAGGGGACAGGGGAGAAACTATGGCTACACCTTC,CASRGQGRNYGYTF
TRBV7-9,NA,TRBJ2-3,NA,TGTGCCAGCAGCCCTCGCGGTCGGGGGAGGACAGATACGCAGTATTTT,CASSPRGRGRTDTQYF
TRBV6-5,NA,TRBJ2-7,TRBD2,TGTGCCAGCAGCCTAGCGGGAGTAAGCTACGAGCAGTACTTC,CASSLAGVSYEQYF
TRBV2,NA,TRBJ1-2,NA,TGTGCCAGCAGTGAAGCGGAGGGCTATGGCTACACCTTC,CASSEAEGYGYTF
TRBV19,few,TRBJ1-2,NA,TGTGCCAGTAGTATGACAGGCTATGGCTACACCTTC,CASSMTGYGYTF
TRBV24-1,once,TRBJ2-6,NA,TGTGCCACCAGTGAACTGAGCTCTGGGGCCAACGTCCTGACTTTC,CATSELSSGANVLTF
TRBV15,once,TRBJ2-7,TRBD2,TGTGCCACCAGCTTAGGGGGGCTAGCGGGAAACTCCTACGAGCAGTACTTC,CATSLGGLAGNSYEQYF
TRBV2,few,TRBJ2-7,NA,TGTGCCAGCATGAACAGATGGCTCAACGAGCAGTACTTC,CASMNRWLNEQYF
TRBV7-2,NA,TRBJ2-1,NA,TGTGCCAGCAGCTTAGGGCTCTTAAATGAGCAGTTCTTC,CASSLGLLNEQFF
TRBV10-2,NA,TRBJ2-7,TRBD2,TGCGCCAGCAGTGACCTCGCGGGAGGATACCACGAGCAGTACTTC,CASSDLAGGYHEQYF
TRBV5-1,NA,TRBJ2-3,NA,TGCGCCAGCGGGACCCAGGGGGGCCCGGATACGCAGTATTTT,CASGTQGGPDTQYF
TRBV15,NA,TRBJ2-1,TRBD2,TGTGCCACCAGCAGAGATCGACTAGCGGGAGGAGTTGAGCAGTTCTTC,CATSRDRLAGGVEQFF
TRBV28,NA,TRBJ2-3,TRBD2,TGTGCCAGCAGTTTATTTGGTAGCGTAGCGGGGAGCACAGATACGCAGTATTTT,CASSLFGSVAGSTDTQYF